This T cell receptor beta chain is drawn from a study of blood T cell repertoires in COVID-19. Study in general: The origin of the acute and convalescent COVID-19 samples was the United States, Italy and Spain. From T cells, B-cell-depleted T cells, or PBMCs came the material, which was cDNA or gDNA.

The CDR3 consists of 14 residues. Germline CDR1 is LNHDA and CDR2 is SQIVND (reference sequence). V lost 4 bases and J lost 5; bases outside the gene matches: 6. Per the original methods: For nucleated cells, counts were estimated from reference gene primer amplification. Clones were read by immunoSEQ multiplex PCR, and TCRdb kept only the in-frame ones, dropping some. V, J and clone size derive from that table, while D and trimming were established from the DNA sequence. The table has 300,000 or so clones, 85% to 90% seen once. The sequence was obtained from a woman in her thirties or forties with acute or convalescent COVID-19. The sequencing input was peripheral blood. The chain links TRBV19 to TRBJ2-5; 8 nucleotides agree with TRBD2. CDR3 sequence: CASSSGGPGETQYF. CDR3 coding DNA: TGTGCCAGTAGTAGCGGGGGGCCGGGGGAGACCCAGTACTTC.